This TCR beta chain was profiled in a study of T-cell memory formation after mild COVID-19. Ten or more counts support this clonotype. With constant-segment primers, 5'RACE yielded cDNA libraries of TCR alpha and TCR beta that carried sample barcodes and UMIs. TCRdb called the 5' RACE reads again in MiXCR, with one record for every CDR3 protein. The repertoire holds a few hundred thousand distinct CDR3 sequences, with over 8.5% as singletons. The TCR comes from a man between 18 and 29 years old who had mild COVID-19 (a few samples of this study predate the infection). Cell type and time point are not known. The sequenced sample consisted of PBMCs or a T cell subset sorted from them (not recorded which).

The CDR3 DNA reads TGTGCCAGCAGCTTGGGGGACCCCCGGGAGACCCAGTACTTC. It is translated as CASSLGDPRETQYF. The V gene is TRBV7-2, the J gene TRBJ2-5; D is possibly TRBD1 or TRBD2 (5 bases each). Trimming took 3 bases from V and 5 from J, leaving 13 bases between them. Germline-derived CDR1 and CDR2 are SGHTA and FQGNSA. This CDR3 region has 14 residues.